This is a list of T cell receptor beta chains from one sample in a study of blood T cell repertoires in COVID-19. Some clones are missing from TCRdb's copy, which holds only in-frame ones; the method was immunoSEQ multiplex PCR. This repertoire shows 350,000 to 550,000 clones, around 89% found once; its top ten account for 4% to 4.5%. The sequencing sample was made of peripheral blood. The receptors stem from a woman in her 30s with acute or convalescent COVID-19. The CDR3 runs from the conserved cysteine through the conserved F or W. Each record gives: J gene, V gene, CDR3 length, D gene, clone size, CDR3 protein, CDR3 DNA. A D gene is named only where the DNA matches it firmly. The size entry is marked missing in some rows and otherwise reads once, few, many or a size class.

J: TRBJ2-7
V: TRBV9
length: 15
D: TRBD2
size: .
CDR3: CASSVGGGADYEQYF
DNA: TGTGCCAGCAGCGTAGGCGGGGGGGCCGACTACGAGCAGTACTTC

J: TRBJ2-3
V: TRBV5-4
length: 16
D: TRBD2
size: .
CDR3: CASSFRTSGSTDTQYF
DNA: TGTGCCAGCAGCTTTCGGACTAGCGGCAGCACAGATACGCAGTATTTT

J: TRBJ2-5
V: TRBV5-4
length: 19
D: TRBD2
size: .
CDR3: CASSLGSWSSGVGWETQYF
DNA: TGTGCCAGCAGCTTGGGCTCCTGGTCTAGCGGGGTGGGATGGGAGACCCAGTACTTC

J: TRBJ1-2
V: TRBV3-1/TRBV3-2
length: 15
D: TRBD1
size: .
CDR3: CASSQDAGGTYGYTF
DNA: TGTGCCAGCAGCCAAGATGCAGGGGGGACCTATGGCTACACCTTC

J: TRBJ1-5
V: TRBV28
length: 15
D: TRBD1
size: .
CDR3: CASSSGQAGGQPQHF
DNA: TGTGCCAGCAGCTCCGGACAGGCAGGAGGTCAGCCCCAGCATTTT

J: TRBJ2-7
V: TRBV3-1/TRBV3-2
length: 14
D: .
size: .
CDR3: CASSLPGSSYEQYF
DNA: TGTGCCAGCAGCCTACCGGGATCCTCCTACGAGCAGTACTTC

J: TRBJ2-5
V: TRBV7-9
length: 15
D: TRBD2
size: .
CDR3: CASSYQGGGAETQHF
DNA: TGTGCCAGCAGCTACCAGGGCGGGGGGGCAGAGACCCAGCACTTC

J: TRBJ1-1
V: TRBV6-5
length: 14
D: .
size: .
CDR3: CASTPGGGQGEAFF
DNA: TGTGCCAGCACCCCCGGGGGGGGGCAAGGTGAAGCTTTCTTT

J: TRBJ2-3
V: TRBV7-9
length: 16
D: TRBD2
size: .
CDR3: CASSLGLAGGRDTQYF
DNA: TGTGCCAGCAGCTTAGGACTAGCGGGGGGCAGAGATACGCAGTATTTT

J: TRBJ1-2
V: TRBV7-9
length: 13
D: .
size: few
CDR3: CASFDRLNYGYTF
DNA: TGTGCCAGTTTCGACAGACTCAACTATGGCTACACCTTC

J: TRBJ2-1
V: TRBV6-5
length: 15
D: .
size: .
CDR3: CASRDRTRTQDEQFF
DNA: TGTGCCAGCAGGGATCGGACTCGGACCCAAGATGAGCAGTTCTTC

J: TRBJ2-1
V: TRBV3-1/TRBV3-2
length: 17
D: TRBD2
size: .
CDR3: CASSQDRVAGGFNEQFF
DNA: TGTGCCAGCAGCCAAGATAGGGTAGCGGGGGGTTTTAATGAGCAGTTCTTC

J: TRBJ2-7
V: TRBV28
length: 14
D: TRBD2
size: once
CDR3: CASIPGGTEVEQYF
DNA: TGTGCCAGCATCCCCGGGGGGACTGAAGTCGAGCAGTACTTC

J: TRBJ2-1
V: TRBV18
length: 13
D: .
size: .
CDR3: CASSPPGDNEQFF
DNA: TGTGCCAGCTCCCCACCCGGGGACAATGAGCAGTTCTTC

J: TRBJ1-2
V: TRBV27
length: 14
D: TRBD1
size: .
CDR3: CASRGNQGALGYTF
DNA: TGTGCCAGCAGGGGAAACCAGGGGGCGCTGGGCTACACCTTC

J: TRBJ1-1
V: TRBV2
length: 16
D: .
size: .
CDR3: CASSERARGRAAEAFF
DNA: TGTGCCAGCAGTGAGAGGGCCCGAGGGAGAGCAGCTGAAGCTTTCTTT

J: TRBJ2-2
V: TRBV9
length: 15
D: TRBD2
size: once
CDR3: CASSVTGGQTGELFF
DNA: TGTGCCAGCAGCGTAACGGGGGGGCAAACCGGGGAGCTGTTTTTT

J: TRBJ2-5
V: TRBV23-1
length: 17
D: TRBD2
size: .
CDR3: CASSPQVSGGRQETQYF
DNA: TGCGCCAGCAGTCCCCAGGTCAGCGGGGGCCGCCAAGAGACCCAGTACTTC

J: TRBJ1-1
V: TRBV3-1/TRBV3-2
length: 13
D: TRBD1
size: .
CDR3: CASSHGQGAEAFF
DNA: TGTGCCAGCAGCCATGGACAGGGGGCTGAAGCTTTCTTT

J: TRBJ2-7
V: TRBV14
length: 14
D: TRBD1
size: .
CDR3: CASSQTGENYEQYF
DNA: TGTGCCAGCAGCCAGACAGGGGAGAACTACGAGCAGTACTTC

J: TRBJ2-2
V: TRBV4-1
length: 16
D: .
size: .
CDR3: CASSQGALTGSGELFF
DNA: TGCGCCAGCAGCCAGGGAGCTCTAACAGGGTCCGGGGAGCTGTTTTTT

J: TRBJ1-1
V: TRBV2
length: 16
D: .
size: .
CDR3: CASNIHGGASSTEAFF
DNA: TGTGCCAGCAACATCCACGGCGGGGCATCTAGTACTGAAGCTTTCTTT

J: TRBJ2-1
V: TRBV2
length: 15
D: TRBD2
size: .
CDR3: CASSTSGGALAEQFF
DNA: TGTGCCAGCAGTACTAGCGGGGGGGCCCTAGCTGAGCAGTTCTTC

J: TRBJ1-4
V: TRBV5-4
length: 14
D: TRBD1
size: .
CDR3: CASSPQGTNEKLFF
DNA: TGTGCCAGCAGTCCACAGGGGACTAATGAAAAACTGTTTTTT

J: TRBJ2-4
V: TRBV19
length: 15
D: .
size: .
CDR3: CASSISPTPRNIQYF
DNA: TGTGCCAGTAGTATAAGTCCCACCCCCAGAAACATTCAGTACTTC

J: TRBJ2-7
V: TRBV10-3
length: 11
D: .
size: .
CDR3: CATRQDYEQYF
DNA: TGTGCCACCAGACAGGACTACGAGCAGTACTTC

J: TRBJ1-4
V: TRBV28
length: 14
D: .
size: .
CDR3: CASNQGGTNEKLFF
DNA: TGTGCCAGTAACCAGGGAGGAACTAATGAAAAACTGTTTTTT

J: TRBJ2-3
V: TRBV3-1/TRBV3-2
length: 16
D: TRBD2
size: .
CDR3: CASSQDRLAATDTQYF
DNA: TGTGCCAGCAGCCAAGATAGGCTAGCGGCCACAGATACGCAGTATTTT

J: TRBJ2-4
V: TRBV4-1
length: 15
D: .
size: .
CDR3: CASSQDSLAKNIQYF
DNA: TGCGCCAGCAGCCAAGACAGTCTAGCCAAAAACATTCAGTACTTC

J: TRBJ1-4
V: TRBV30
length: 15
D: .
size: .
CDR3: CAWTGGQGLNEKLFF
DNA: TGTGCCTGGACGGGTGGGCAGGGCCTTAATGAAAAACTGTTTTTT

J: TRBJ1-4
V: TRBV5-4
length: 14
D: TRBD1
size: .
CDR3: CASSRRDSNEKLFF
DNA: TGTGCCAGCAGCCGACGGGACAGCAATGAAAAACTGTTTTTT

J: TRBJ2-7
V: TRBV19
length: 15
D: .
size: .
CDR3: CASSVSDMEASEQYF
DNA: TGTGCCAGTAGTGTATCCGACATGGAGGCCTCCGAGCAGTACTTC

J: TRBJ2-1
V: TRBV5-1
length: 12
D: .
size: .
CDR3: CASSSGNDEQFF
DNA: TGCGCCAGCAGCTCGGGTAACGATGAGCAGTTCTTC

J: TRBJ2-1
V: TRBV24-1
length: 12
D: .
size: .
CDR3: CATSDLKGGQFF
DNA: TGTGCCACCAGTGATTTAAAAGGGGGGCAGTTCTTC

J: TRBJ1-1
V: TRBV28
length: 16
D: .
size: .
CDR3: CASSPAGRNLNTEAFF
DNA: TGTGCCAGCAGTCCCGCGGGCAGAAACTTGAACACTGAAGCTTTCTTT

J: TRBJ1-5
V: TRBV7-9
length: 15
D: TRBD1
size: .
CDR3: CASSLGYRGSQPQHF
DNA: TGTGCCAGCAGCTTAGGATACAGGGGTAGTCAGCCCCAGCATTTT

J: TRBJ2-5
V: TRBV25-1
length: 18
D: .
size: .
CDR3: CASSEYPPLAKKGQTQYF
DNA: TGTGCCAGCAGTGAATACCCTCCACTAGCCAAGAAGGGTCAGACCCAGTACTTC

J: TRBJ2-3
V: TRBV7-9
length: 16
D: .
size: .
CDR3: CASSLALPSRTDTQYF
DNA: TGTGCCAGCAGCTTAGCGCTCCCTAGCCGCACAGATACGCAGTATTTT

J: TRBJ1-4
V: TRBV2
length: 16
D: TRBD1
size: .
CDR3: CASRRRDRVFFEKLFF
DNA: TGTGCCAGCAGAAGGAGGGACAGGGTTTTTTTTGAAAAACTGTTTTTT

J: TRBJ1-2
V: TRBV6-2/TRBV6-3
length: 16
D: TRBD1
size: .
CDR3: CASSHNRDRRKGGYTF
DNA: TGTGCCAGCAGTCATAACCGGGACAGGAGGAAGGGTGGCTACACCTTC

J: TRBJ1-2
V: TRBV28
length: 16
D: TRBD1
size: .
CDR3: CASSSPGQGSSYGYTF
DNA: TGTGCCAGCAGTTCCCCGGGACAGGGGAGTAGCTATGGCTACACCTTC

J: TRBJ1-2
V: TRBV5-1
length: 13
D: TRBD1
size: .
CDR3: CASSPGTGYGYTF
DNA: TGCGCCAGCAGCCCCGGGACAGGGTATGGCTACACCTTC

J: TRBJ2-3
V: TRBV5-1
length: 17
D: TRBD2
size: .
CDR3: CASSPLPSGGSTDTQYF
DNA: TGCGCCAGCAGCCCCCTTCCTAGCGGGGGTAGCACAGATACGCAGTATTTT

J: TRBJ2-1
V: TRBV2
length: 15
D: TRBD1
size: .
CDR3: CASSRDRPTYNEQFF
DNA: TGTGCCAGCAGTAGGGACAGACCCACCTACAATGAGCAGTTCTTC

J: TRBJ1-1
V: TRBV5-6
length: 15
D: .
size: .
CDR3: CASSQDTGLNTEAFF
DNA: TGTGCCAGCAGCCAAGACACTGGATTGAACACTGAAGCTTTCTTT

J: TRBJ1-5
V: TRBV7-8
length: 15
D: .
size: .
CDR3: CASSLEGRLNQPQHF
DNA: TGTGCCAGCAGCTTAGAGGGGAGGCTCAATCAGCCCCAGCATTTT

J: TRBJ2-3
V: TRBV19
length: 14
D: TRBD1
size: .
CDR3: CASSIGQGIDTQYF
DNA: TGTGCCAGTAGTATCGGACAGGGGATAGATACGCAGTATTTT

J: TRBJ2-1
V: TRBV5-4
length: 16
D: .
size: .
CDR3: CASSFSTGRIGNEQFF
DNA: TGTGCCAGCAGCTTTTCGACAGGGAGGATAGGCAATGAGCAGTTCTTC

J: TRBJ2-7
V: TRBV4-1
length: 15
D: TRBD1
size: .
CDR3: CASSQVETGGYEQYF
DNA: TGCGCCAGCAGCCAAGTCGAGACAGGGGGCTACGAGCAGTACTTC

J: TRBJ1-2
V: TRBV23-1
length: 16
D: .
size: .
CDR3: CASSQIIVGFNYGYTF
DNA: TGCGCCAGCAGTCAAATCATTGTCGGTTTTAACTATGGCTACACCTTC

J: TRBJ2-1
V: TRBV6-5
length: 14
D: .
size: .
CDR3: CASPTGSSYNEQFF
DNA: TGTGCCAGCCCCACCGGGAGCTCCTACAATGAGCAGTTCTTC

J: TRBJ2-1
V: TRBV13
length: 16
D: TRBD2
size: .
CDR3: CASSDEGRGGRNEQFF
DNA: TGTGCCAGCAGCGACGAGGGGCGGGGGGGCAGGAATGAGCAGTTCTTC

J: TRBJ1-2
V: TRBV27
length: 14
D: .
size: .
CDR3: CASRPGGISYGYTF
DNA: TGTGCCAGCAGACCCGGGGGGATTAGCTATGGCTACACCTTC

J: TRBJ1-5
V: TRBV5-6
length: 14
D: .
size: once
CDR3: CASSLAYSNQPQHF
DNA: TGTGCCAGCAGCTTGGCGTATAGCAATCAGCCCCAGCATTTT